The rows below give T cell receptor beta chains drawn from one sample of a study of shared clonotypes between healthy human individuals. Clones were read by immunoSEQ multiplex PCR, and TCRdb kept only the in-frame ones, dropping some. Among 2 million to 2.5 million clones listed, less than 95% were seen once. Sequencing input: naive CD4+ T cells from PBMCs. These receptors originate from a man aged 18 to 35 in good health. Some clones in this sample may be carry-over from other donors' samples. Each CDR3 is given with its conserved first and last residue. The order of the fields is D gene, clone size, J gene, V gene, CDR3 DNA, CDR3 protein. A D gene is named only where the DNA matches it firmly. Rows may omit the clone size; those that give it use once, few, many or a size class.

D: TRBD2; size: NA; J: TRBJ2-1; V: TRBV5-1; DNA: TGCGCCAGCAGCTTGGCCGGGACTAGCGTCTACAATGAGCAGTTCTTC; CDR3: CASSLAGTSVYNEQFF
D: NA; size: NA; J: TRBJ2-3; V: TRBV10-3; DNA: TGTGCCATCAGTGAAGGGACCTACACAGATACGCAGTATTTT; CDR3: CAISEGTYTDTQYF
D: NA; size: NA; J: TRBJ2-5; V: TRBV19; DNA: TGTGCCAGTAGTCTCAGGGGCAGAGAGACCCAGTACTTC; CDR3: CASSLRGRETQYF
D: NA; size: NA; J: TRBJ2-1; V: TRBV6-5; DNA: TGTGCCGGTCGGGACCTCTACAATGAGCAGTTCTTC; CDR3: CAGRDLYNEQFF
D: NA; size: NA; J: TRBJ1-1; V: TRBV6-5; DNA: TGTGCCAGCCGAATCGTCAAGGACACTGAAGCTTTCTTT; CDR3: CASRIVKDTEAFF
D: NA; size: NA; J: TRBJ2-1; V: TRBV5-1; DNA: TGCGCCAGCAGCTTGGTCCCGGGGAGCAATGAGCAGTTCTTC; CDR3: CASSLVPGSNEQFF
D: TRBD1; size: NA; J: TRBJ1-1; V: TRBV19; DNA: TGTGCCAGTACCCTCCGTGGGGACAGGGGCCCCCCGAACACTGAAGCTTTCTTT; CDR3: CASTLRGDRGPPNTEAFF
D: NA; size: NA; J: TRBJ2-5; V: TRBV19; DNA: TGTGCCAGTAGTATTGGCCGCTGGCAGCAAGAGACCCAGTACTTC; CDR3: CASSIGRWQQETQYF
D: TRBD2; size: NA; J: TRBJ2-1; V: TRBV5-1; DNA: TGCGCCAGCAGCTCAGGACTAGCGGGAGGGCCGGGCTCCTACAATGAGCAGTTCTTC; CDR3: CASSSGLAGGPGSYNEQFF
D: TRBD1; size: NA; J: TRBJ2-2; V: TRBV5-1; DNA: TGCGCCAGCAGAAAGAGACAGGGCCCGAACACCGGGGAGCTGTTTTTT; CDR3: CASRKRQGPNTGELFF
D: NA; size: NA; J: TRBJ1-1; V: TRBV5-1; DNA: TGCGCCAGCAGCTTGTTCAGCGCGGGTGAAGCTTTCTTT; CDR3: CASSLFSAGEAFF
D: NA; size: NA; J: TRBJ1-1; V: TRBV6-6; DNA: TGTGCCAGCGAGACAGGGAACACTGAAGCTTTCTTT; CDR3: CASETGNTEAFF
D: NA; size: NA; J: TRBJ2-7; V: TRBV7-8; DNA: TGTGCCAGCAGCTTAGGGACCCCAGGGCCTCCATCCTACGAGCAGTACTTC; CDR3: CASSLGTPGPPSYEQYF
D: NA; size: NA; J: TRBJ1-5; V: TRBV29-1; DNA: TGCAGCGTTGGGCAGGGCGGTGGATTTGGTCAGCCCCAGCATTTT; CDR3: CSVGQGGGFGQPQHF
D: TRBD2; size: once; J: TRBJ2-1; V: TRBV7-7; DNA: TGTGCCAGCAGCCGGACTAGCGGGAGCAATGAGCAGTTCTTC; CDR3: CASSRTSGSNEQFF
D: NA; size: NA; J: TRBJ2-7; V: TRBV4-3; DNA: TGCGCCAGCAGCCAAGTAGTGTTAGGGACCCTGGCCTACGAGCAGTACTTC; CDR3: CASSQVVLGTLAYEQYF
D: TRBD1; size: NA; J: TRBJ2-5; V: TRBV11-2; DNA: TGTGCCAGCAGGTTCGGACGGACAGGCATGGAAGAGACCCAGTACTTC; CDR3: CASRFGRTGMEETQYF